This TCR beta chain was observed in a study of T cell changes during pregnancy in multiple sclerosis. The CDR3 totals 14 residues. The germline gives CDR1 SGHTS, CDR2 YDEGEE. V shed 1 base and J shed 7 bases, with 14 bases lying between them. The data were produced by immunoSEQ multiplex PCR, yet TCRdb's version contains in-frame clones alone and is incomplete. The table includes fewer than 85,000 clones, just over 90% detected once. This receptor was identified in a female donor with multiple sclerosis, enrolled in a pregnancy study. The chain carries TRBV5-8 and TRBJ1-2; D is unclear. The starting material was peripheral blood, obtained in the second trimester of pregnancy. In DNA, the CDR3 is TGTGCCAGCAGCTTGATCGCGGGAAGGGTTGGCTACACCTTC. It specifies CASSLIAGRVGYTF.